This T cell receptor beta chain was sequenced in a study of blood T cells in healthy people across ages. Caucasian individuals from Russia who were healthy and aged about 6 to 90 acted as donors. As for this clonotype: Antigen: not known.

Study observations and caveats: From one million sequenced T cells, diversity estimates were lower bounds.

The use of a sample-barcoded 5' primer and a J-beta primer mix characterized a second PCR of roughly 6 to 11 cycles. Each cDNA molecule, via a template-switch adaptor with 12 random nucleotides, was tagged. Sequencing yielded, for each sample, at least 3 million paired-end reads carrying CDR3. TCRdb re-called the 5' RACE reads through MiXCR, storing one row per CDR3 protein. Of 700,000 or so distinct CDR3 sequences in the sample, roughly 41% were seen once. The CDR3 is 15 amino acids. V was clipped by 4 bases and J by 6 bases, with 19 bases between them. CDR1 is SGHTA and CDR2 is FQGNSA in the germline V gene.

This clonotype was sampled from a man older than 75 in good health. The chain employs TRBV7-2 and TRBJ2-7; D assignment may be TRBD1 or TRBD2 (6 bases each). The sample taken for sequencing was blood. DNA of the CDR3: TGTGCCAGCAGCTCACCGGGGGCAGAGGATGGCGAGCAGTACTTC. Protein: CASSSPGAEDGEQYF.